This T cell receptor (beta chain) was sequenced for a study of shared clonotypes between healthy human individuals. An even split of each subset's genomic DNA across several immunoSEQ plates was performed. Profiling relied on immunoSEQ multiplex PCR, and the TCRdb table lists in-frame clones only, not all of them. The table records some 2,500,000 clones, roughly 92% of them present only once. This CDR3 is 15 amino acids long. V was trimmed by 0 bases and J by 5 bases, leaving 12 bases between them. Germline CDR1 reads SGHRS; CDR2 reads YFSETQ. This chain uses TRBV5-1 with TRBJ2-1, with D tentatively TRBD2 (6 bases). Sequenced material: naive CD4+ T cells from PBMCs. The subset was: CD45RA+ positively selected. This TCR came from a man between 18 and 35 years old in good health. Some clones in this sample may be carry-over from other donors' samples. The CDR3 DNA sequence: TGCGCCAGCAGCTTGGGCGGGGCCCTCCACAATGAGCAGTTCTTC. Protein product: CASSLGGALHNEQFF.